This entry describes one TCR beta chain. Its cognate antigen is unknown. This sample stems from a study of cytomegalovirus exposure and HLA in healthy donors. The wider study: The use of the same platform for the roughly 110 validation repertoires and the approximately 730 first-cohort repertoires was reported by a later analysis.

Clones were read by immunoSEQ multiplex PCR, and TCRdb kept only the in-frame ones, dropping some. This sample yields a few hundred thousand clones, of which roughly nine tenths are seen a single time; about 12% belongs to the top ten. Study results and limitations: The authors confirmed in vitro that a few CMV-associated chains were specific for CMV antigens. Reportedly, diagnosis of cytomegalovirus status by the classifier showed high specificity and sensitivity. Subsequent analysis of the 100 to 150 validation repertoires found a tendency for first-cohort TCR clusters to co-occur.

The length of the CDR3 is 16 residues. Looked up from germline, CDR1 is LGHNT and CDR2 is FRNRAP. V lost 6 bases to trimming and J lost 4 bases; unmatched junction nucleotides: 13. V is TRBV12-5 and J is TRBJ1-2; 8 positions match TRBD1. The sample consisted of PBMCs. The sequence came from a man aged 18 to 35 in good health and CMV-seropositive. CDR3 coding DNA: TGTGCTAGTGGGAATCCAGGACAGGGAGAGTTCTATGGCTACACCTTC. Residues: CASGNPGQGEFYGYTF.